Listed below are T cell receptor beta chains from one sample, sequenced in a study of cytomegalovirus exposure and HLA in healthy donors. The table came from immunoSEQ multiplex PCR; TCRdb's copy has only in-frame clones and leaves some out. The repertoire holds around 90,000 clones, with around 85% as singletons. The sequenced sample consisted of PBMCs. The receptors shown here come from a young man in good health and CMV-seronegative. CDR3s include the opening cysteine and the closing phenylalanine or tryptophan. Fields, in order: J gene, D gene, V gene, clone size, CDR3 DNA, CDR3 protein. The D gene is left open where the match is weak. For some rows the clone size is stated as once, few or many, or as a class when expanded; others skip it.

j_gene: TRBJ2-7
d_gene: -
v_gene: TRBV27
abundance: -
CDR3nt: TGTGCCAGCAGTTCATCCCCGACAGAACCAGCCTACGAGCAGTACTTC
CDR3aa: CASSSSPTEPAYEQYF

j_gene: TRBJ1-3
d_gene: -
v_gene: TRBV28
abundance: -
CDR3nt: TGTGCCAGCAGTTTATCTACCACTAGGGATGGAAACACCATATATTTT
CDR3aa: CASSLSTTRDGNTIYF

j_gene: TRBJ1-3
d_gene: -
v_gene: TRBV13
abundance: -
CDR3nt: TGTGCCAGCAGCTTAGACTCTACGGGGGTTGGAAACACCATATATTTT
CDR3aa: CASSLDSTGVGNTIYF

j_gene: TRBJ1-1
d_gene: -
v_gene: TRBV11-1
abundance: once
CDR3nt: TGTGCCAGCAGTAAAAGGATAGGGAGCACTGAAGCTTTCTTT
CDR3aa: CASSKRIGSTEAFF

j_gene: TRBJ2-5
d_gene: -
v_gene: TRBV11-2
abundance: -
CDR3nt: TGTGCCAGCAGCACCTTCGGGCGGGTCCCTGTGTACCAAGAGACCCAGTACTTC
CDR3aa: CASSTFGRVPVYQETQYF

j_gene: TRBJ1-2
d_gene: TRBD1
v_gene: TRBV28
abundance: -
CDR3nt: TGTGCCACCTCGAGGGGGCGAGACGATGGCTACACCTTC
CDR3aa: CATSRGRDDGYTF

j_gene: TRBJ2-7
d_gene: TRBD2
v_gene: TRBV6-4
abundance: once
CDR3nt: TGTGCCAGCAGTGACGGGGGAGGGACCAACGAGCAGTACTTC
CDR3aa: CASSDGGGTNEQYF

j_gene: TRBJ2-7
d_gene: TRBD2
v_gene: TRBV15
abundance: -
CDR3nt: TGTGCCACCAGCAGAGCGGCTAGCGGGTGGTACGAGCAGTACTTC
CDR3aa: CATSRAASGWYEQYF

j_gene: TRBJ1-1
d_gene: -
v_gene: TRBV7-3
abundance: -
CDR3nt: TGTGCCAGCAGCTTATCTTCTAAACCCCGGGCTGAAGCTTTCTTT
CDR3aa: CASSLSSKPRAEAFF

j_gene: TRBJ2-1
d_gene: -
v_gene: TRBV19
abundance: few
CDR3nt: TGTGCCAGTAGTATAGCGGGGGGCAGCTCCTACAATGAGCAGTTCTTC
CDR3aa: CASSIAGGSSYNEQFF

j_gene: TRBJ1-6
d_gene: -
v_gene: TRBV5-1
abundance: -
CDR3nt: TGCGCCAGCAGCCCCACCGCCGGGACAAGGGATTCACCCCTCCACTTT
CDR3aa: CASSPTAGTRDSPLHF

j_gene: TRBJ1-5
d_gene: -
v_gene: TRBV30
abundance: -
CDR3nt: TGTGCCTGGAGTGTATCGGGTGCGCATCAGCCCCAGCATTTT
CDR3aa: CAWSVSGAHQPQHF

j_gene: TRBJ1-4
d_gene: -
v_gene: TRBV2
abundance: -
CDR3nt: TGTGCCAGCAGTGTACAGGGTCCCGCAAATGAAAAACTGTTTTTT
CDR3aa: CASSVQGPANEKLFF

j_gene: TRBJ2-7
d_gene: TRBD1
v_gene: TRBV9
abundance: -
CDR3nt: TGTGCCAGCAGCTCCAGAGATCAGGGGGTGGCCTCGCAGTACTTC
CDR3aa: CASSSRDQGVASQYF

j_gene: TRBJ1-5
d_gene: -
v_gene: TRBV7-6
abundance: -
CDR3nt: TGTGCCAGCAGCCCCAATAGCAATCAGCCCCAGCATTTT
CDR3aa: CASSPNSNQPQHF

j_gene: TRBJ1-2
d_gene: TRBD1
v_gene: TRBV6-1
abundance: -
CDR3nt: TGTGCCAGCAAGGTTGGGACAGGTCTTCACACCTTC
CDR3aa: CASKVGTGLHTF

j_gene: TRBJ2-2
d_gene: -
v_gene: TRBV25-1
abundance: -
CDR3nt: TGTGCCAGCAGTGAGGACAGAGGGAGCGGGGAGCTGTTTTTT
CDR3aa: CASSEDRGSGELFF

j_gene: TRBJ2-7
d_gene: -
v_gene: TRBV30
abundance: -
CDR3nt: TGTGCCTGGAGACTACGGGACTTCGGGGACCGCTACGAGCAGTACTTC
CDR3aa: CAWRLRDFGDRYEQYF

j_gene: TRBJ1-5
d_gene: -
v_gene: TRBV5-1
abundance: few
CDR3nt: TGCGCCAGCAGCTTTTCGGGCAATCAGCCCCAGCATTTT
CDR3aa: CASSFSGNQPQHF

j_gene: TRBJ1-2
d_gene: -
v_gene: TRBV28
abundance: -
CDR3nt: TGTGCCAGCAGTTTATACACAGGGCGATCTGGCTACACCTTC
CDR3aa: CASSLYTGRSGYTF

j_gene: TRBJ1-4
d_gene: TRBD1
v_gene: TRBV7-9
abundance: few
CDR3nt: TGTGCCAGCAACCCAAACAGGGGGGGGACTGAAAAACTGTTTTTT
CDR3aa: CASNPNRGGTEKLFF

j_gene: TRBJ1-5
d_gene: -
v_gene: TRBV6-1
abundance: -
CDR3nt: TGTGCCAGCGGTGTAATGCCCCAGCATTTT
CDR3aa: CASGVMPQHF

j_gene: TRBJ2-7
d_gene: TRBD1
v_gene: TRBV5-1
abundance: -
CDR3nt: TGCGCCAGCAGCCTGGACCTGGGACAGGGGAAGAGCTCCTACGAGCAGTACTTC
CDR3aa: CASSLDLGQGKSSYEQYF

j_gene: TRBJ1-3
d_gene: TRBD1
v_gene: TRBV9
abundance: -
CDR3nt: TGTGCCAGCAGCGTAGAAGTGACAGGGTTTGGCGGCACCATATATTTT
CDR3aa: CASSVEVTGFGGTIYF

j_gene: TRBJ2-6
d_gene: TRBD2
v_gene: TRBV23-1
abundance: -
CDR3nt: TGCGCCAGCAGTCAAAAAGGGAGGGCATCTGGGGCCAACGTCCTGACTTTC
CDR3aa: CASSQKGRASGANVLTF

j_gene: TRBJ1-6
d_gene: TRBD1
v_gene: TRBV10-2
abundance: few
CDR3nt: TGCGCCAGCCAGACAGGGTTGAGTAGGCCCCTCCACTTT
CDR3aa: CASQTGLSRPLHF

j_gene: TRBJ2-7
d_gene: -
v_gene: TRBV11-3
abundance: -
CDR3nt: TGTGCCAGCAGCTTAACCGGGACCTACGAGCAGTACTTC
CDR3aa: CASSLTGTYEQYF

j_gene: TRBJ1-4
d_gene: -
v_gene: TRBV9
abundance: -
CDR3nt: TGTGCCAGCAGCGACCAACCCTCGGGGGGGGCCGGGGAAAAACTGTTTTTT
CDR3aa: CASSDQPSGGAGEKLFF